This entry features one TCR beta chain sequence. There is no known antigen for this receptor. No qualities accompany the bases; no much larger clone lies one base away. Donors formed part of the validation cohort, which comprised 120 subjects and was distinct from the first cohort of over 500 subjects. CDR1 and CDR2, looked up from the germline V gene, are MDHEN and SYDVKM. Inclusive of the bounding cysteine and phenylalanine, the CDR3 is 18 residues long. The retained sequence is limited to the CDR3, 54 bases, with the frame set at the first base. V and J lose 3 bases and 3 bases, and a span of 23 bases separates them. These data come from a study of cytomegalovirus exposure and HLA in healthy donors (dated by TCRdb to the late 2010s). Concerning the study at large: According to a later analysis, one platform produced both the 100 to 150 validation repertoires and the 670 or so repertoires of the first cohort. The aim of the study was to test whether cataloging public T cell receptors could identify signatures of past pathogen exposure. Along with the approximately 620-subject first cohort, a separate validation cohort of roughly 110 different subjects was used. High-throughput TCR immunosequencing, statistical association of individual TCRs with disease status, and machine learning were combined to predict cytomegalovirus infection status. Overall study outcomes, separate from this receptor: In a later analysis, TCRs clustered in the first cohort were found to also tend to co-occur in the 120 or so validation repertoires, with 85% to 95% of cluster scores above 0. All 120 or so repertoires were used to score co-occurrence in the validation cohort in a later analysis, because that analysis had no HLA typing for the cohort. The authors suggested that the approach could potentially be extended to other disease states and immunological phenotypes. A total of 150 to 200 TCR beta chains were listed by the study as associated with cytomegalovirus. In vitro tests confirmed that a few of the cytomegalovirus-associated TCR beta chains recognize cytomegalovirus antigens. Most TCR sequences were observed very rarely across donors, whereas some public TCRs were present in many individuals. The classifier was reported to diagnose cytomegalovirus status with high specificity and sensitivity in both the original cohort and the validation cohort.

To prepare the library, the immunoSEQ multiplex PCR assay was applied. In the source study's methods: A statistical classification framework was built for diagnosing cytomegalovirus status from the catalog of TCR beta chain sequences. TCRdb provides this immuneACCESS table in a form limited to in-frame rearrangements. Some clones are lacking; in checked studies, under half of them reflect an unresolved V gene, and why the rest are absent is not known. V, J and clone size are those of that table, while D and trimming were read from the DNA. This sample comprises approximately 140,000 clones, 70% to 90% of them detected only once. The leading ten clones occupy just under 8% of the sample.

Sequences were obtained from PBMCs. This sequence originates from a woman under 30 in good health and CMV-seropositive. The V and J genes are TRBV28 and TRBJ1-2; the D gene assignment is ambiguous. Read as DNA, the sequence is TGTGCCAGCAGTTTCCCGGCCGGGTCAGCCAGTTGGGACTATGGCTACACCTTC. This translates into CASSFPAGSASWDYGYTF.